This is a list of T cell receptor beta chains from one sample in a study of shared clonotypes between healthy human individuals. Only in-frame clones appear in the TCRdb table, and some are missing; sequencing was by immunoSEQ multiplex PCR. The sample records 800,000 or so clones, 95% to 97% being singletons. Sequenced input: naive CD8+ T cells sorted from blood. These receptors all come from a young man in good health. CDR3s include the opening cysteine and the closing phenylalanine or tryptophan. D genes are given only for firm matches. Part of the rows lack a size; the others show once, few, many or a class for expanded clones.

NA TRBJ1-2 NA TRBV4-1 CASSQDALSSGGYTF TGCGCCAGCAGCCAAGATGCTCTCTCCAGCGGCGGCTACACCTTC
NA TRBJ2-7 NA TRBV30 CAWSIAGAYEQYF TGTGCCTGGAGTATAGCAGGAGCCTACGAGCAGTACTTC
NA TRBJ2-3 NA TRBV28 CASSPVVDGTDTQYF TGTGCCAGCAGTCCCGTCGTCGACGGGACAGATACGCAGTATTTT
TRBD2 TRBJ2-1 NA TRBV7-2 CASSPPSLAGGPVVNEQFF TGTGCCAGCAGCCCCCCTTCGCTAGCGGGAGGGCCGGTGGTCAATGAGCAGTTCTTC
NA TRBJ2-5 NA TRBV28 CASTDGTAGFRETQYF TGTGCCAGCACCGACGGGACCGCAGGTTTTCGGGAGACCCAGTACTTC
NA TRBJ1-5 NA TRBV27 CASSQGTDQPQHF TGTGCCAGCAGTCAGGGGACGGATCAGCCCCAGCATTTT
NA TRBJ2-1 NA TRBV27 CASSSGSSYNEQFF TGTGCCAGCAGTTCTGGGAGCTCCTACAATGAGCAGTTCTTC
TRBD2 TRBJ2-1 NA TRBV6-1 CASSVSGSFPLNEQFF TGTGCCAGCAGTGTTAGCGGGAGTTTCCCTCTCAATGAGCAGTTCTTC
TRBD2 TRBJ2-1 NA TRBV19 CASSWASGPYNEQFF TGTGCCAGTAGTTGGGCTAGCGGGCCCTACAATGAGCAGTTCTTC
NA TRBJ2-3 NA TRBV30 CAWSVGADTQYF TGTGCCTGGAGTGTAGGGGCAGATACGCAGTATTTT
TRBD2 TRBJ2-1 NA TRBV9 CASSVGQGMEGGEFF TGTGCCAGCAGCGTAGGCCAGGGTATGGAGGGAGGGGAATTCTTC
NA TRBJ2-5 NA TRBV4-1 CASSQSSGEQETQYF TGCGCCAGCAGCCAATCCTCGGGGGAACAAGAGACCCAGTACTTC
NA TRBJ2-5 NA TRBV7-9 CASRSTRDGETQYF TGTGCCAGCAGGTCGACTAGGGATGGGGAGACCCAGTACTTC
NA TRBJ2-7 NA TRBV7-3 CASSLTSGYEQYF TGTGCCAGCAGCTTAACTAGCGGTTACGAGCAGTACTTC
TRBD2 TRBJ2-1 NA TRBV7-2 CASSKGLGQYEQFF TGTGCCAGCAGCAAGGGACTAGGGCAGTATGAGCAGTTCTTC
NA TRBJ1-2 NA TRBV5-6 CASSFFGGNYGYTF TGTGCCAGCAGCTTCTTCGGAGGGAACTATGGCTACACCTTC
TRBD2 TRBJ2-5 NA TRBV4-1 CASSQVGLAGGRETQYF TGCGCCAGCAGCCAAGTCGGACTAGCGGGAGGGCGAGAGACCCAGTACTTC
NA TRBJ2-7 NA TRBV7-9 CASSLANSYEQYF TGTGCCAGCAGCTTAGCCAACAGCTACGAGCAGTACTTC
TRBD1 TRBJ2-7 NA TRBV6-1 CASSEYRGPYEQYF TGTGCCAGCAGTGAATACAGGGGTCCGTACGAGCAGTACTTC
TRBD1 TRBJ1-2 NA TRBV7-2 CASSLPATGALGYTF TGTGCCAGCAGCTTGCCCGCGACAGGGGCCCTTGGCTACACCTTC
NA TRBJ2-1 NA TRBV5-4 CASSFGENEQFF TGTGCCAGCAGCTTCGGGGAGAATGAGCAGTTCTTC
NA TRBJ2-1 NA TRBV2 CATARQSGQFF TGTGCCACGGCCCGACAGAGCGGGCAGTTCTTC
TRBD2 TRBJ2-1 NA TRBV5-4 CASREAGAEQFF TGTGCCAGCAGGGAAGCGGGGGCTGAGCAGTTCTTC
NA TRBJ2-1 once TRBV4-3 CASSQEPGGGDRGNEQFF TGCGCCAGCAGCCAAGAACCCGGTGGAGGGGATCGGGGCAATGAGCAGTTCTTC
TRBD2 TRBJ2-7 NA TRBV5-1 CASSQGLAGSYEQYF TGCGCCAGCAGCCAGGGACTAGCAGGGTCTTACGAGCAGTACTTC
TRBD1 TRBJ2-7 NA TRBV19 CASSDREAYEQYF TGTGCCAGTAGTGACAGGGAAGCCTACGAGCAGTACTTC
NA TRBJ2-1 NA TRBV29-1 CSAPGRGDYVDEQFF TGCAGCGCCCCAGGGAGGGGGGACTACGTCGATGAGCAGTTCTTC
NA TRBJ1-2 NA TRBV27 CASSLGARTPYGYTF TGTGCCAGCAGTTTAGGGGCCAGGACGCCCTATGGCTACACCTTC
NA TRBJ1-5 NA TRBV19 CASTGHGAQPQHF TGTGCCAGTACAGGCCATGGTGCTCAGCCCCAGCATTTT
NA TRBJ1-1 NA TRBV7-9 CASSLVGGEPEAFF TGTGCCAGCAGCTTAGTTGGGGGGGAGCCTGAAGCTTTCTTT
NA TRBJ2-7 NA TRBV4-3 CASSQEDGSAYEQYF TGCGCCAGCAGCCAAGAAGACGGATCCGCCTACGAGCAGTACTTC
NA TRBJ2-7 once TRBV7-2 CASSGHRDGYEQYF TGTGCCAGCAGCGGTCACCGGGACGGCTACGAGCAGTACTTC
NA TRBJ1-2 NA TRBV30 CAWSVQGFGYTF TGTGCCTGGAGTGTACAGGGATTTGGCTACACCTTC
NA TRBJ2-1 NA TRBV15 CATSPGRTTDEQFF TGTGCCACCAGCCCGGGACGTACAACCGATGAGCAGTTCTTC
TRBD1 TRBJ1-5 NA TRBV7-9 CASSGYRDSNQPQHF TGTGCCAGCAGCGGATACCGGGACAGTAATCAGCCCCAGCATTTT
NA TRBJ2-7 NA TRBV28 CASSFVRAGFDEQYF TGTGCCAGCAGTTTTGTTAGGGCAGGTTTCGACGAGCAGTACTTC
TRBD1 TRBJ2-1 NA TRBV4-1 CASSRPTGTGTNNEQFF TGCGCCAGCAGTCGACCCACCGGGACAGGGACTAACAATGAGCAGTTCTTC
NA TRBJ2-5 NA TRBV5-4 CASSPVTQETQYF TGTGCCAGCAGCCCCGTGACCCAAGAGACCCAGTACTTC
TRBD2 TRBJ2-7 NA TRBV5-1 CASSLVSSGATYEQYF TGCGCCAGCAGCTTGGTTTCTAGCGGAGCTACCTACGAGCAGTACTTC
TRBD2 TRBJ2-5 NA TRBV9 CASSSGLAGGGETQYF TGTGCCAGCAGCTCGGGACTAGCGGGAGGGGGCGAGACCCAGTACTTC
NA TRBJ2-7 NA TRBV6-1 CASSEKGSGDEQYF TGTGCCAGCAGTGAAAAAGGGTCTGGGGACGAGCAGTACTTC
NA TRBJ2-1 once TRBV15 CATSRGIYNEQFF TGTGCCACCAGCAGAGGAATTTACAATGAGCAGTTCTTC
TRBD1 TRBJ2-5 NA TRBV7-8 CASSPQGETQYF TGTGCCAGCAGCCCACAGGGGGAGACCCAGTACTTC
NA TRBJ2-7 NA TRBV5-5 CASRSQSTYEQYF TGTGCCAGCAGGTCCCAGAGCACCTACGAGCAGTACTTC
NA TRBJ1-2 NA TRBV23-1 CASSRGSGYGYTF TGCGCCAGCAGTCGGGGTTCTGGCTATGGCTACACCTTC
TRBD2 TRBJ2-1 NA TRBV2 CASSDLAGGSNEQFF TGTGCCAGCAGTGATTTAGCGGGAGGGAGTAATGAGCAGTTCTTC
NA TRBJ1-2 NA TRBV27 CASSPEGVNYGYTF TGTGCCAGCAGTCCCGAGGGGGTTAACTATGGCTACACCTTC
TRBD2 TRBJ2-7 NA TRBV2 CASRNLAGYSYEQYF TGTGCCAGCAGAAATCTAGCGGGATATTCCTACGAGCAGTACTTC
NA TRBJ1-2 NA TRBV7-9 CASSWETNYGYTF TGTGCCAGCAGCTGGGAGACTAACTATGGCTACACCTTC
TRBD2 TRBJ2-2 NA TRBV29-1 CSVEAAGGPVGELFF TGCAGCGTTGAGGCCGCGGGAGGGCCGGTCGGGGAGCTGTTTTTT